Presented here are 26 T cell receptor beta chains from one specimen sequenced in a study of cytomegalovirus exposure and HLA in healthy donors. Primers for the PCR totalled 60 Vbeta and 13 Jbeta. TCRdb's copy holds only in-frame clones and misses some; the assay was immunoSEQ multiplex PCR. Of 200,000 or so clones listed, over 65% are singletons. Sequencing was carried out using PBMCs. These receptors were taken from a human donor in good health.

The rearrangement joins TRBV19 to TRBJ1-2; TRBD1 matches 10 bases. CDR1 and CDR2 from the germline V gene are LNHDA and SQIVND (reference sequence). Unmatched junction bases numbered 3, after V lost 3 bases and J lost 2 bases. The CDR3 length is 15 residues. CDR3 bases: TGTGCCAGTAGTATTAGGGGACAGGGGAACTATGGCTACACCTTC. This gives the protein CASSIRGQGNYGYTF.

The chain combines TRBV12-5 with TRBJ1-2; maybe TRBD1 (5 bases). The germline CDR1 and CDR2 sequences are LGHNT and FRNRAP. Trimming removed 3 bases at V and 8 bases at J, with 16 bases between. The CDR3 loop spans 14 amino acids. The CDR3 reads CASGFGGTSGGYTF. CDR3 in DNA: TGTGCTAGTGGTTTTGGAGGGACCAGCGGCGGCTACACCTTC.

This clone was seen just once. The chain couples TRBV27 to TRBJ1-5; 7 bases match TRBD1. Germline CDR1 reads MNHEY; CDR2 reads SMNVEV (reference sequence). The junction had 10 bases not matched to a gene; V was cut back by 7 bases and J by 7 bases. This CDR3 is built from 14 residues. The DNA of the CDR3 is TGTGCCAGCAAAGACAGGGTATCTTTACAGCCCCAGCATTTT. Translation gives CASKDRVSLQPQHF.

This clone was seen once. The J gene is TRBJ2-7, the V gene TRBV28; possibly TRBD1 for D (7 bases). Germline V gene lookup returns CDR1 MDHEN and CDR2 SYDVKM. With 4 bases removed from V and 3 bases from J, the gap between germline ends came to 28 bases. This CDR3 has 19 residues. The CDR3 nucleotides are TGTGCCAGCAGTTCGCAACCAGGGGGTGCTGCCGGGGGATACTACGAGCAGTACTTC. It yields the protein CASSSQPGGAAGGYYEQYF.

The chain couples TRBV6-6 to TRBJ2-1; TRBD2 matches 13 bases. The CDR3 sequence is 14 residues long. Looked up from germline, CDR1 is MNHNY and CDR2 is SVGAGI (reference sequence). The ends lost 5 bases at V and 7 bases at J; junction bases unmatched: 2. For the CDR3, the DNA is TGTGCCAGCAGTCGGACTAGCGGGAGAAATGAGCAGTTCTTC. As protein: CASSRTSGRNEQFF.

The J gene is TRBJ2-1, the V gene TRBV7-7; 15 bases match TRBD2. Germline CDR1 is SSHAT and CDR2 is FNYEAQ (reference sequence). The CDR3 sequence is 13 residues long. CDR3 amino acids: CASGLAGGNEQFF. In nucleotides, the CDR3 is TGTGCTAGCGGACTAGCGGGGGGGAATGAGCAGTTCTTC.

In its sample, this clone was seen once. V and J are TRBV9 and TRBJ2-5; no clear D. Deletions cut 0 bases from V and 5 bases from J, with 11 bases between. The V gene's germline CDR1 is SGDLS and CDR2 YYNGEE. The CDR3 spans 14 residues. The CDR3 sequence: CASSVEAQAETQYF. DNA of the CDR3: TGTGCCAGCAGCGTAGAAGCCCAGGCGGAGACCCAGTACTTC.

The sample holds a few counts of this clone. V usage is TRBV12-5 and J usage is TRBJ2-3; D may be TRBD1 (6 bases). The V end lost 0 bases, the J end lost 3 bases, and 16 bases lay between the germline ends. Germline CDR1 reads LGHNT; CDR2 reads FRNRAP. This CDR3 contains 17 residues. The CDR3 DNA sequence: TGTGCTAGTGGTTTGGTACTGGACAGCCTAGGTACAGATACGCAGTATTTT. Its protein is CASGLVLDSLGTDTQYF.

The rearrangement links TRBV7-2 to TRBJ2-7, with a tentative D call TRBD2 (6 bases). The CDR3 runs to 15 residues. Germline values: CDR1 SGHTA, CDR2 FQGNSA. V lost 5 bases and J lost 2, with 16 bases in between. In nucleotides, the CDR3 is TGTGCCAGCAGCATACGCCCTGGGGGGACCTACGAGCAGTACTTC. Translating gives CASSIRPGGTYEQYF.

This chain links TRBV10-3 with TRBJ2-1, with 11 bases lining up with TRBD2. Germline V lookup: CDR1 ENHRY, CDR2 SYGVKD. CDR3 size: 17 residues. V gave up 2 bases and J gave up 8 bases; unmatched junction bases: 11. For the CDR3, the DNA is TGTGCCATCAGTGAGGTAGCGGGAGGGCCGCCTTTCTATGAGCAGTTCTTC. Translation gives CAISEVAGGPPFYEQFF.

The gene calls are TRBV2 and TRBJ1-5; D gene ambiguous. The CDR3 is 13 residues long. V lost 6 bases and J lost 1, with 7 bases in between. CDR1 is SNHLY, CDR2 FYNNEI, per germline. The CDR3 here is CASRGDSNQPQHF. The CDR3, as DNA: TGTGCCAGCAGGGGCGACAGCAATCAGCCCCAGCATTTT.

The chain employs TRBV28 and TRBJ1-5; D is ambiguous. Trimming took off 7 bases at V and 1 base at J, with 5 bases between the two ends. The CDR3 spans 12 residues. Germline V gives CDR1 MDHEN, CDR2 SYDVKM. CDR3 loop: CASKESNQPQHF. The CDR3 DNA sequence: TGTGCCAGCAAAGAGAGCAATCAGCCCCAGCATTTT.

The chain couples TRBV6-6 to TRBJ2-2, with 10 bases aligning to TRBD2. The junction had 6 bases not matched to a gene; V was cut back by 7 bases and J by 4 bases. The CDR3 is 15 amino acids. Germline CDR1 is MNHNY and CDR2 is SVGAGI (reference sequence). The DNA of the CDR3 is TGTGCCAGCACCCCGGGACTAGCGAGCACCGGGGAGCTGTTTTTT. As protein: CASTPGLASTGELFF.

The chain carries TRBV2 and TRBJ2-3; 11 bases line up with TRBD2. CDR3 length equals 13 residues. The J segment lost 5 bases and the V segment lost 6 bases, leaving 1 base of the junction unmatched. Germline CDR1 is SNHLY and CDR2 is FYNNEI. CDR3 nucleotides: TGTGCCAGCAGCGGACTAGCGGGAGATACGCAGTATTTT. Translated: CASSGLAGDTQYF. Full variable domain (remainder filled in from reference TRBV2 and TRBJ2-3): EPEVTQTPSHQVTQMGQEVILRCVPISNHLYFYWYRQILGQKVEFLVSFYNNEISEKSEIFDDQFSVERPDGSNFTLKIRSTKLEDSAMYFCASSGLAGDTQYFGPGTRLTVL.

This chain connects TRBV5-1 to TRBJ2-2; 8 bases match TRBD2. After removal of 2 bases from V and 2 bases from J, the junction contained 2 bases not matched to a gene. The CDR3 has 15 residues. The germline CDR1 and CDR2 sequences are SGHRS and YFSETQ. The CDR3 spells CASSFSGVNTGELFF. In DNA, the CDR3 is TGCGCCAGCAGCTTTAGCGGGGTTAACACCGGGGAGCTGTTTTTT.

The chain links TRBV5-1 to TRBJ2-7; 9 bases map to TRBD2. The CDR3 is 17 amino acids. Germline loops: CDR1 SGHRS, CDR2 YFSETQ. The V and J ends lost 0 bases and 3 bases, in that order; junction bases with no gene match: 10. CDR3 in DNA: TGCGCCAGCAGCTTGGCCGGGACTAGCTCCCCACACTACGAGCAGTACTTC. Encoded protein: CASSLAGTSSPHYEQYF.

The chain combines TRBV19 with TRBJ2-7; 9 bases align to TRBD2. The CDR3 sequence is 14 residues long. CDR1 is LNHDA, CDR2 SQIVND, per germline (reference sequence). Trimming removed 6 bases from V and 2 bases from J; junction bases left unmatched: 5. This CDR3 reads CASRSGRPTYEQYF. CDR3 nucleotides: TGTGCCAGTAGAAGCGGGAGGCCTACCTACGAGCAGTACTTC.

The table lists this clone with a count of one. V and J are TRBV6-6 and TRBJ2-4, with D possibly matching TRBD2 (5 bases). The CDR3 sequence is 15 residues long. With 2 bases removed from V and 4 bases from J, the gap between germline ends came to 12 bases. Germline V gene sequence: CDR1 MNHNY, CDR2 SVGAGI (reference sequence). This CDR3 is CASSYGLAEKNIQYF. The CDR3 nucleotides read TGTGCCAGCAGTTACGGGCTAGCCGAAAAAAACATTCAGTACTTC.

The rearrangement joins TRBV19 to TRBJ1-5, with TRBD1 matching 8 bases. The CDR3 contains 16 residues. After removal of 7 bases from V and 0 bases from J, the junction contained 8 bases not matched to a gene. Germline loops: CDR1 LNHDA, CDR2 SQIVND (reference sequence). In DNA, the CDR3 is TGTGCCAGTACCTGGACAGGGTCCTATAGCAATCAGCCCCAGCATTTT. Translating gives CASTWTGSYSNQPQHF.

This chain connects TRBV28 to TRBJ2-3; 7 bases match TRBD2. The V gene's germline CDR1 is MDHEN and CDR2 SYDVKM. With 2 bases clipped from V and 1 base from J, the junction kept 9 bases outside the gene matches. The CDR3 contains 17 residues. CDR3 nucleotide sequence: TGTGCCAGCAGTTTAAGGACCACTAGCGAAGGCACAGATACGCAGTATTTT. Protein product: CASSLRTTSEGTDTQYF.

This chain uses TRBV29-1 with TRBJ1-5; a possible D gene is TRBD1 (5 bases). This CDR3 contains 13 residues. Trimming cost V 6 bases and J 1 base, with 10 bases left between them. Germline V gene sequence: CDR1 SQVTM, CDR2 ANQGSEA. CDR3 region: CSVRAGSNQPQHF. The CDR3 DNA is TGCAGCGTCAGGGCCGGGAGCAATCAGCCCCAGCATTTT.

This chain links TRBV7-3 with TRBJ2-1, with 7 nucleotides matching TRBD2. The germline V gene encodes CDR1 SGHTA and CDR2 FQGTGA. The CDR3 has 15 amino acids. The junction had 3 bases not matched to a gene; V was cut back by 4 bases and J by 0 bases. This CDR3 reads CASSSLAVSYNEQFF. The DNA of the CDR3 is TGTGCCAGCAGCTCCCTAGCGGTCTCCTACAATGAGCAGTTCTTC.

This chain links TRBV7-9 with TRBJ1-1, with D tentatively TRBD1 (6 bases). Germline lookup yields CDR1 SEHNR and CDR2 FQNEAQ (reference sequence). CDR3 length: 11 residues. The germline V and J ends were trimmed by 5 bases and 8 bases, with 9 bases remaining between them. CDR3 in DNA: TGTGCCAGCAGCCTGGGGACAGAAGCTTTCTTT. As protein: CASSLGTEAFF.

This clone was recorded once. Here the CDR3 DNA reads TGTGCCTGGAGGTGGGGACAGGGGGGCACTGAAGCTTTCTTT. This sequence encodes CAWRWGQGGTEAFF. The rearrangement joins TRBV30 to TRBJ1-1; 11 bases are shared with TRBD1. The CDR3 loop spans 14 amino acids. Trimming cost V 3 bases and J 4 bases; bases outside gene matches: 4. Germline values: CDR1 GTSNPN, CDR2 SVGIG (reference sequence). Drawing the rest from reference TRBV30 and TRBJ1-1, the complete variable domain is SQTIHQWPATLVQPVGSPLSLECTVEGTSNPNLYWYRQAAGRGLQLLFYSVGIGQISSEVPQNLSASRPQDRQFILSSKKLLLSDSGFYLCAWRWGQGGTEAFFGQGTRLTVV.

CDR3 loop: CATSLTSGSFQETQYF. Here the CDR3 DNA reads TGTGCCACCAGCCTAACTAGCGGGAGTTTCCAAGAGACCCAGTACTTC. The rearrangement links TRBV15 to TRBJ2-5; the match to TRBD2 covers 11 bases. CDR3 length: 16 amino acids. Germline CDR1 and CDR2: LNHNV and YYDKDF (reference sequence). Trimming removed 5 bases from V and 1 base from J; junction bases left unmatched: 6.

This clone was seen many times. The sample holds other DNA sequences that translate to the same CDR3. V gene TRBV5-1 combines with J gene TRBJ2-1, with a tentative D call TRBD2 (6 bases). In germline, CDR1 is SGHRS, CDR2 YFSETQ. The CDR3 length is 15 residues. V was shortened by 0 bases and J by 3 bases, with 10 bases between the two germline ends. Written as DNA, the CDR3 is TGCGCCAGCAGCTTGGTGGGGGGAGGCTACAATGAGCAGTTCTTC. Protein product: CASSLVGGGYNEQFF. The full variable domain, completed using reference TRBV5-1 and TRBJ2-1, is KAGVTQTPRYLIKTRGQQVTLSCSPISGHRSVSWYQQTPGQGLQFLFEYFSETQRNKGNFPGRFSGRQFSNSRSEMNVSTLELGDSALYLCASSLVGGGYNEQFFGPGTRLTVL.